This T cell receptor (beta chain) comes out of a study of molecular identifiers for immune sequencing clone quantification. Study-wide findings and caveats: The sizes of highly expanded clones could be underestimated when identical TCR molecules share a barcode.

Methods described previously, with TCR primers listed, were used for bulk TCR libraries. Each CDR3 protein gets one entry after TCRdb re-called the PCR reads with MiXCR. The repertoire holds some 650,000 distinct CDR3 sequences, with 15% to 20% as singletons. The V gene's germline CDR1 is SGHVS and CDR2 FNYEAQ. V was trimmed by 0 bases and J by 5 bases, leaving 14 bases between them. The CDR3 length is 16 residues. This clonotype occurred many times. Its target is unknown. Investigators produced naive CD8 libraries from 20,000 to 1,000,000 sorted cells, drawing on 10%, 30% or 50% RNA. The CD8+CD4-CCR7+CD45RA+ phenotype defined the sorted naive CD8 T cells.

The sequenced sample consisted of naive CD8+ T cells from blood, with Jurkat cell RNA spiked in. Subset: FACS-sorted CD8+CD4-CCR7+CD45RA+ naive T cells. The gene calls are TRBV7-6 and TRBJ1-5, with unresolved D. The clonotype originates from a human donor in good health. Some libraries in this study had Jurkat cell RNA spiked in. CDR3 amino acids: CASSLALELPDQPQHF. For the CDR3, the DNA is TGTGCCAGCAGCTTAGCGTTAGAGCTACCGGATCAGCCCCAGCATTTT.